The 16 T cell receptor beta chains given below trace back to one sample, sequenced in a study of blood T cell repertoires in COVID-19. Sequencing used immunoSEQ multiplex PCR; TCRdb keeps in-frame clones, though not all of them. The sample contains around 78,000 clones, 80% to 90% of which appear only once. The sequenced sample consisted of peripheral blood. The receptor set was obtained from a man aged 50-60 years with active COVID-19.

This clone was seen a single time. Here the CDR3 DNA reads TGTGCCAGTAGTATCCCCCCCTCTGAAGCTTTCTTT. It translates to CASSIPPSEAFF. V gene TRBV19 combines with J gene TRBJ1-1; the D is unclear. CDR3 length: 12 residues. Germline CDR1 reads LNHDA; CDR2 reads SQIVND (reference sequence). Trimming removed 3 bases at V and 6 bases at J, with 8 bases between.

This chain uses TRBV19 with TRBJ2-1; a possible D gene is TRBD2 (6 bases). The V gene's germline CDR1 is LNHDA and CDR2 SQIVND (reference sequence). V was shortened by 8 bases and J by 1 base, with 18 bases between the two germline ends. The CDR3 is made up of 16 amino acids. The CDR3 DNA follows: TGTGCCAGTCGAGATAACCCCGGGACTTCCTACAATGAGCAGTTCTTC. Translated: CASRDNPGTSYNEQFF.

The CDR3 DNA is TGTGCCACCAGTGATTTCCAACGGCAAGAGACCCAGTACTTC. Its translation is CATSDFQRQETQYF. The genes are TRBV24-1 and TRBJ2-5; unclear D gene. Germline CDR1 KGHDR, CDR2 SFDVKD. Trimming pared 1 base from V and 2 bases from J, leaving 7 bases between. This CDR3 has 14 amino acids.

This rearrangement joins TRBV4-3 to TRBJ1-2; 7 bases match TRBD1. The CDR3 contains 19 residues. Germline V gene data show CDR1 as LGHNA and CDR2 as YSLEER. With V trimmed by 2 bases and J by 1 base, 16 bases remained unmatched. Written as DNA, the CDR3 is TGCGCCAGCAGCCAATCCCCAAGTGGACAGGCTACAAATAACTATGGCTACACCTTC. Protein: CASSQSPSGQATNNYGYTF.

The chain recombines TRBV28 with TRBJ1-6; D call uncertain. Looked up from germline, CDR1 is MDHEN and CDR2 is SYDVKM. V was cut by 6 bases and J by 1 base, with 4 bases left in between. The CDR3 extends over 13 amino acids. The CDR3 region has the DNA TGTGCCAGCAGCTCGTCCTATAATTCACCCCTCCACTTT. Translation: CASSSSYNSPLHF.

The chain couples TRBV18 to TRBJ2-7; a weak D match, TRBD1 (5 bases). Germline V CDR1 and CDR2: KGHSH, LQKENI. CDR3 length equals 14 residues. The germline V and J ends were trimmed by 3 bases and 2 bases, with 11 bases remaining between them. CDR3 protein: CASSPEQGTYEQYF. The DNA of the CDR3 is TGTGCCAGCTCACCCGAGCAGGGAACCTACGAGCAGTACTTC. Supplemented by reference TRBV18 and TRBJ2-7, the full variable domain reads NAGVMQNPRHLVRRRGQEARLRCSPMKGHSHVYWYRQLPEEGLKFMVYLQKENIIDESGMPKERFSAEFPKEGPSILRIQQVVRGDSAAYFCASSPEQGTYEQYFGPGTRLTVT.

The genes are TRBV19 and TRBJ1-2, with D tentatively TRBD1 (6 bases). The CDR3 is made up of 13 amino acids. Deletions cut 2 bases from V and 8 bases from J, with 12 bases between. Germline V gene data show CDR1 as LNHDA and CDR2 as SQIVND (reference sequence). DNA for the CDR3: TGTGCCAGTAGTATAAACAGGGATGACGGCTACACCTTC. As protein: CASSINRDDGYTF.

This clone was seen just once. V and J are TRBV28 and TRBJ1-5, with TRBD1 as a possible D gene (5 bases). This CDR3 is built from 14 residues. The V gene lost 7 bases and the J gene lost 9 bases, with 19 bases spanning the gap. Germline V lookup: CDR1 MDHEN, CDR2 SYDVKM. DNA of the CDR3: TGTGCCAGCACATCGGGGGTCGGCTCCCGGCCCCAGCATTTT. Translated: CASTSGVGSRPQHF.

This clone has just a few counts. V and J are TRBV19 and TRBJ1-4, with TRBD1 identical over 11 bases. Trimming took 5 bases from V and 8 from J; bases not matched to a gene: 10. The CDR3 is 16 residues long. Germline CDR1 is LNHDA and CDR2 is SQIVND (reference sequence). Here the CDR3 DNA reads TGTGCCAGTAGTGGCCGGGACAGGGGGATTCGAGAAAAACTGTTTTTT. This gives the protein CASSGRDRGIREKLFF.

This clone was recorded only once. This chain connects TRBV28 to TRBJ1-2; 9 bases fit TRBD1. This CDR3 is built from 13 residues. J gave up 8 bases and V 5 bases, and 6 bases lay outside the gene matches. Germline assignment: CDR1 MDHEN and CDR2 SYDVKM. CDR3 in amino acids: CASSTGQGRGYTF. The CDR3 region has the DNA TGTGCCAGCAGTACGGGACAGGGAAGAGGCTACACCTTC.

The chain employs TRBV10-1 and TRBJ1-3, with TRBD1 as a possible D gene (5 bases). Trimming cost V 6 bases and J 2 bases, with 20 bases left between them. The CDR3 contains 17 residues. Germline CDR1 WNHNN, CDR2 SYGVQD (reference sequence). CDR3 bases: TGCGCCAGCAGCGCGACATCGGGGGTGGATCCTGGAAACACCATATATTTT. Translating gives CASSATSGVDPGNTIYF.

The chain has TRBV28 and TRBJ1-5; D is undetermined. The CDR3 is made up of 14 amino acids. Trimming cost V 6 bases and J 6 bases, with 15 bases left between them. Germline V gives CDR1 MDHEN, CDR2 SYDVKM. DNA for the CDR3: TGTGCCAGCAGCCCCCCCTACGGGTCTCAGCCCCAGCATTTT. The encoded protein is CASSPPYGSQPQHF. The whole variable domain, filled in from reference TRBV28 and TRBJ1-5, reads DVKVTQSSRYLVKRTGEKVFLECVQDMDHENMFWYRQDPGLGLRLIYFSYDVKMKEKGDIPEGYSVSREKKERFSLILESASTNQTSMYLCASSPPYGSQPQHFGDGTRLSIL.

V gene TRBV28 combines with J gene TRBJ1-1, with D possibly TRBD1 on 6 matching bases. Trimming took 2 bases from V and 3 from J, leaving 10 bases between them. Looked up from germline, CDR1 is MDHEN and CDR2 is SYDVKM. This CDR3 spans 14 amino acids. The CDR3 protein is CASSLRGADTEAFF. In nucleotides, the CDR3 is TGTGCCAGCAGTTTACGGGGGGCTGACACTGAAGCTTTCTTT.

The chain has TRBV24-1 and TRBJ1-2, with D perhaps matching TRBD1 (5 bases). The CDR3 spans 16 residues. Germline values: CDR1 KGHDR, CDR2 SFDVKD. Deletions cut 3 bases from V and 1 base from J, with 14 bases between. The CDR3 region is CATSDPRQSLNYGYTF. The DNA of the CDR3 is TGTGCCACCAGTGATCCCAGACAGAGTCTTAACTATGGCTACACCTTC.

The chain couples TRBV5-1 to TRBJ2-4, with 9 nucleotides matching TRBD1. After removal of 4 bases from V and 6 bases from J, the junction contained 8 bases not matched to a gene. Germline V gene data show CDR1 as SGHRS and CDR2 as YFSETQ. CDR3 length: 15 residues. CDR3 loop: CASSPAGTGLNIQYF. The CDR3 nucleotides read TGCGCCAGCAGCCCGGCGGGGACAGGGTTAAACATTCAGTACTTC.

The chain recombines TRBV9 with TRBJ2-2; D possibly corresponds to TRBD2 (6 bases). V dropped 0 bases and J dropped 4 bases, with 10 bases sitting between them. From germline, CDR1 is SGDLS and CDR2 YYNGEE. CDR3 length equals 15 residues. The CDR3 nucleotides are TGTGCCAGCAGCGTAGCTAGCGTTGGCACCGGGGAGCTGTTTTTT. This translates into CASSVASVGTGELFF.